A selection of T cell receptor beta chains follows, all from one sample in a study of T-cell reconstitution after alpha-beta-depleted transplantation in children. TCRdb reprocessed the PCR reads with MiXCR, giving one entry per CDR3 protein. The repertoire holds some 70,000 distinct CDR3 sequences, with 4.9% as singletons. Sequencing used PBMCs, mostly from graft donor cells, obtained 180 days after TCRalphabeta/CD19-depleted stem cell transplant. These TCRs come from a boy in the first two years of life who had a stem cell transplant for acute myeloid leukemia, so the T cells may come from the graft donor. Both conserved end residues are part of each CDR3. The D gene is left open where the match is weak. The size field is filled for only some rows; it gives once, few, many or a size class.

>TRBJ2-7|many|TRBV21-1|NA
CASSKRRTGNSYEQYF
TGTGCCAGCAGCAAAAGAAGGACAGGGAACTCCTACGAGCAGTACTTC
>TRBJ2-3|many|TRBV12-3/TRBV12-4|NA
CASSLKRGEDTQYF
TGTGCCAGCAGTTTGAAAAGGGGAGAAGATACGCAGTATTTT
>TRBJ2-7|many|TRBV7-8|NA
CASSFRGSEQYF
TGTGCCAGCAGCTTTAGAGGGAGCGAGCAGTACTTC
>TRBJ1-4|many|TRBV12-3/TRBV12-4|TRBD1
CASSFLGQGEKLFF
TGTGCCAGCAGTTTCTTGGGACAGGGTGAAAAACTGTTTTTT
>TRBJ1-3|many|TRBV4-3|TRBD1
CASSQRDRLTGNTIYF
TGCGCCAGCAGCCAAAGGGACAGGTTAACTGGAAACACCATATATTTT
>TRBJ2-3|many|TRBV5-6|TRBD2
CASSLTSRATDTQYF
TGTGCCAGCAGCCTGACTAGCAGAGCCACAGATACGCAGTATTTT
>TRBJ2-3|many|TRBV5-5|TRBD1
CASSFRDRGPDTQYF
TGTGCCAGCAGCTTCCGGGACAGGGGACCAGATACGCAGTATTTT
>TRBJ1-1|many|TRBV2|NA
CASKGGGENTEAFF
TGTGCCAGCAAAGGAGGCGGTGAGAACACTGAAGCTTTCTTT
>TRBJ1-1|many|TRBV3-1|NA
CASSLRAYANTEAFF
TGTGCCAGCAGCCTCAGGGCGTATGCGAACACTGAAGCTTTCTTT
>TRBJ1-2|many|TRBV20-1|TRBD1
CSARAGTGYYGYTF
TGCAGTGCTAGGGCCGGGACAGGGTACTATGGCTACACCTTC
>TRBJ1-1|few|TRBV10-1|TRBD1
CASTRDRGSAEAFF
TGCGCCAGCACCAGGGACAGGGGGAGCGCTGAAGCTTTCTTT
>TRBJ1-5|many|TRBV30|NA
CAWSAQGDQPQHF
TGTGCCTGGAGTGCCCAGGGAGACCAGCCCCAGCATTTT
>TRBJ1-6|many|TRBV6-5|NA
CASSYGVQVPYNSPLHF
TGTGCCAGCAGTTACGGGGTCCAAGTCCCATATAATTCACCCCTCCACTTT
>TRBJ2-3|many|TRBV5-6|NA
CASSSDSTDTQYF
TGTGCCAGCAGCTCGGACAGCACAGATACGCAGTATTTT
>TRBJ2-2|many|TRBV6-1|TRBD2
CASGWRGDTGELFF
TGTGCCAGCGGCTGGCGGGGGGACACCGGGGAGCTGTTTTTT
>TRBJ2-3|few|TRBV18|NA
CASSPPARKFGTQYF
TGTGCCAGCTCACCACCGGCCCGCAAGTTCGGAACGCAGTATTTT
>TRBJ2-3|many|TRBV7-2|NA
CASSFWDGSTDTQYF
TGTGCCAGCAGCTTTTGGGACGGTAGCACAGATACGCAGTATTTT
>TRBJ2-1|many|TRBV4-3|TRBD1
CASSQDFWGQGGNNEQFF
TGCGCCAGCAGCCAAGATTTTTGGGGACAGGGTGGGAACAATGAGCAGTTCTTC
>TRBJ2-1|few|TRBV5-4|TRBD1
CASRDQGALTMYDEQFF
TGTGCCAGCAGGGATCAGGGGGCCCTAACAATGTACGATGAGCAGTTCTTC
>TRBJ1-1|many|TRBV7-8|NA
CASSPTDRNTEAFF
TGTGCCAGCAGCCCAACCGACAGGAACACTGAAGCTTTCTTT
>TRBJ2-3|few|TRBV12-3/TRBV12-4|NA
CASSWRTQPSTDTQYF
TGTGCCAGCAGTTGGAGGACTCAACCTAGCACAGATACGCAGTATTTT
>TRBJ2-6|many|TRBV6-5|TRBD1
CASSYNSGTGSGANVLTF
TGTGCCAGCAGTTACAACTCCGGGACAGGGTCTGGGGCCAACGTCCTGACTTTC
>TRBJ2-2|many|TRBV30|NA
CAWTSHGPNTGELFF
TGTGCCTGGACATCACATGGGCCTAACACCGGGGAGCTGTTTTTT
>TRBJ2-1|many|TRBV5-5|TRBD1
CASSLGQGAYNEQFF
TGTGCCAGCAGCTTGGGACAGGGGGCCTACAATGAGCAGTTCTTC
>TRBJ2-7|NA|TRBV4-3|TRBD2
CASSQDPSGAYEQYF
TGCGCCAGCAGCCAAGATCCAAGCGGGGCCTACGAGCAGTACTTC
>TRBJ2-3|NA|TRBV5-8|TRBD1
CASSDPGQGTDTQYF
TGTGCCAGCAGCGACCCGGGACAGGGCACAGATACGCAGTATTTT
>TRBJ1-4|many|TRBV7-6|TRBD1
CASSVRQGFEKLFF
TGTGCCAGCAGCGTAAGACAGGGATTTGAAAAACTGTTTTTT
>TRBJ1-4|many|TRBV12-3/TRBV12-4|NA
CASSPGPNEKLFF
TGTGCCAGCAGTCCCGGGCCTAATGAAAAACTGTTTTTT
>TRBJ1-5|many|TRBV20-1|NA
CSAKDSYNQPQHF
TGCAGTGCTAAGGACAGCTACAATCAGCCCCAGCATTTT
>TRBJ2-1|many|TRBV25-1|TRBD1
CASSDRDRAPNEQFF
TGTGCCAGCAGTGATCGGGACAGGGCTCCCAATGAGCAGTTCTTC
>TRBJ1-5|many|TRBV19|NA
CASSIVGMGNQPQHF
TGTGCCAGTAGTATCGTGGGGATGGGCAATCAGCCCCAGCATTTT
>TRBJ1-2|many|TRBV10-2|NA
CASSLRRGGDGYTF
TGCGCCAGCAGTCTAAGGAGGGGAGGCGATGGCTACACCTTC
>TRBJ1-1|many|TRBV12-3/TRBV12-4|TRBD1
CASRAAGGHTEAFF
TGTGCCAGCAGAGCCGCAGGGGGTCACACTGAAGCTTTCTTT
>TRBJ1-1|many|TRBV4-3|NA
CASSPGTSNTEAFF
TGCGCCAGCAGCCCGGGAACTAGCAACACTGAAGCTTTCTTT
>TRBJ2-5|NA|TRBV20-1|NA
CSARGAGTRQETQYF
TGCAGTGCTAGAGGGGCCGGCACCCGCCAAGAGACCCAGTACTTC
>TRBJ2-4|many|TRBV12-3/TRBV12-4|TRBD1
CASIPGQGPLAKNIQYF
TGTGCCAGCATTCCGGGACAGGGGCCGTTAGCCAAAAACATTCAGTACTTC
>TRBJ1-3|many|TRBV11-2|NA
CASSSTATGNTIYF
TGTGCCAGCAGCTCGACCGCCACTGGAAACACCATATATTTT
>TRBJ2-1|many|TRBV12-3/TRBV12-4|TRBD2
CASSHGTSGGVNEQFF
TGTGCCAGCAGTCACGGGACTAGCGGGGGGGTTAATGAGCAGTTCTTC
>TRBJ2-3|NA|TRBV5-6|TRBD1
CASSGQGPSTDTQYF
TGTGCCAGCAGCGGACAGGGTCCTAGCACAGATACGCAGTATTTT
>TRBJ1-4|many|TRBV25-1|NA
CASSEWKGGFQLFF
TGTGCCAGCAGTGAATGGAAGGGTGGGTTTCAACTGTTTTTT
>TRBJ2-5|many|TRBV11-2|TRBD1
CASSLTGDLKETQYF
TGTGCCAGCAGCTTAACAGGGGATTTGAAAGAGACCCAGTACTTC
>TRBJ1-2|many|TRBV24-1|TRBD1
CATLGAGGSYTF
TGTGCCACCTTAGGCGCAGGGGGGAGCTACACCTTC
>TRBJ2-1|NA|TRBV3-1|TRBD1
CAISPGLLGRVQGTYNEQFF
TGTGCCATCAGCCCGGGGCTCCTGGGCAGGGTACAGGGGACCTACAATGAGCAGTTCTTC
>TRBJ2-7|many|TRBV7-2|NA
CASSLRVNSYEQYF
TGTGCCAGCAGCTTAAGGGTGAACTCCTACGAGCAGTACTTC
>TRBJ2-5|many|TRBV6-2/TRBV6-3|TRBD1
CASTLQGILQETQYF
TGTGCCAGCACGTTACAGGGGATCCTCCAAGAGACCCAGTACTTC